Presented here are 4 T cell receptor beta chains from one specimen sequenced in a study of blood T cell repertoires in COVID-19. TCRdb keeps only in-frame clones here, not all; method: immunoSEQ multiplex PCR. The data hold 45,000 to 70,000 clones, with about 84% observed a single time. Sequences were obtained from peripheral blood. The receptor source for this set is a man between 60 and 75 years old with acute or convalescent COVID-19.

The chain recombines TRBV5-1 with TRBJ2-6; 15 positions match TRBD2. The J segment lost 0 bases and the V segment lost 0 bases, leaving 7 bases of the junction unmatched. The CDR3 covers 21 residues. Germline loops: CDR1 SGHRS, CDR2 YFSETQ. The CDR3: CASSLVPGLAGGISGANVLTF. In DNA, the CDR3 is TGCGCCAGCAGCTTGGTCCCGGGACTAGCGGGGGGCATCTCTGGGGCCAACGTCCTGACTTTC.

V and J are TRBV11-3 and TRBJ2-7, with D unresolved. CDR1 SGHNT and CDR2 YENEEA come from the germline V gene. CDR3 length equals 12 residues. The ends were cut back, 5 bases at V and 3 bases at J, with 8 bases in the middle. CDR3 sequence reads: CASSPGGYEQYF. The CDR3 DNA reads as TGTGCCAGCAGCCCTGGCGGCTACGAGCAGTACTTC. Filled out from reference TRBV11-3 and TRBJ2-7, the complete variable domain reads EAGVVQSPRYKIIEKKQPVAFWCNPISGHNTLYWYLQNLGQGPELLIRYENEEAVDDSQLPKDRFSAERLKGVDSTLKIQPAELGDSAVYLCASSPGGYEQYFGPGTRLTVT.

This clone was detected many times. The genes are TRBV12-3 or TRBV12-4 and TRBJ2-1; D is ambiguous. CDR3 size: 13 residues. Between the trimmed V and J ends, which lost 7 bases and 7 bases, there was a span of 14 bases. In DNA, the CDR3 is TGTGCCAGCAACCACCCTCTAGGAAATGAGCAGTTCTTC. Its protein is CASNHPLGNEQFF.

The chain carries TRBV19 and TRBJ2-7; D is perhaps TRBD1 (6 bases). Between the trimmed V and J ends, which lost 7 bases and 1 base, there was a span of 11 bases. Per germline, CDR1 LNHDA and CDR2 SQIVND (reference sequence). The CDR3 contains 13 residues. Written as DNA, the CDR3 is TGTGCCAGTATGGACAGCATATCCTACGAGCAGTACTTC. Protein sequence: CASMDSISYEQYF.